This T cell receptor (beta chain) was obtained from a study of CD8+ T cells in alopecia areata. Findings and caveats of the study: Normal scalp showed lower clonality than lesional scalp, especially alopecia totalis/universalis.

Sequencing used cDNA as its template, made by extracting RNA and reverse transcribing it. Sequencing used immunoSEQ multiplex PCR; TCRdb keeps in-frame clones, though not all of them. The sample has 140,000 or so clones, 40% to 55% seen once. This clone has a handful of counts. Its cognate antigen is unknown. The CDR3 extends over 15 amino acids. Germline V gives CDR1 LNHDA, CDR2 SQIVND (reference sequence). Trimming at V came to 4 bases and at J to 4 bases, leaving 8 bases not matched to a gene. The source of this sequence is a human donor with alopecia areata. The sequencing used CD4+ T cells sorted from blood, collected at week 0. V gene TRBV19 combines with J gene TRBJ1-1, with 8 bases fitting TRBD1. This CDR3 is CASSKTDRASTEAFF. The CDR3 nucleotides read TGTGCCAGTAGTAAGACGGACAGGGCGAGCACTGAAGCTTTCTTT. Combining the CDR3 with reference TRBV19 and TRBJ1-1 gives the whole variable domain DGGITQSPKYLFRKEGQNVTLSCEQNLNHDAMYWYRQDPGQGLRLIYYSQIVNDFQKGDIAEGYSVSREKKESFPLTVTSAQKNPTAFYLCASSKTDRASTEAFFGQGTRLTVV.